The 22 T cell receptor beta chains reported below all come from one sample, sequenced in a study of cytomegalovirus exposure and HLA in healthy donors. Both 60 Vbeta primers and 13 Jbeta primers went into the PCR. Assay used: immunoSEQ multiplex PCR; TCRdb lists only in-frame clones, some missing. Altogether 200,000 to 250,000 clones are present, roughly 80% being singletons, with the ten largest covering 3.5% to 4%. Specimen: PBMCs. Receptors were obtained from a male donor in good health and CMV-seronegative.

The chain is built from TRBV5-5 and TRBJ1-2, with 7 bases aligning to TRBD1. This CDR3 has 13 residues. Germline values: CDR1 SGHKS, CDR2 YYEKEE (reference sequence). The V and J ends lost 0 bases and 4 bases, in that order; junction bases with no gene match: 0. In DNA form, the CDR3 reads TGTGCCAGCAGCTTGGGGACAGGCTATGGCTACACCTTC. Translation gives CASSLGTGYGYTF.

V usage is TRBV5-1 and J usage is TRBJ1-2; 8 bases are a match to TRBD1. Germline trimming cut 2 bases from V and 7 bases from J; bases unmatched to any gene: 1. The length of the CDR3 is 12 residues. In germline, CDR1 is SGHRS, CDR2 YFSETQ. The CDR3 bases are TGCGCCAGCAGCTTCGACAGGGGTGGCTACACCTTC. Translating gives CASSFDRGGYTF. The full variable domain, in which reference TRBV5-1 and TRBJ1-2 provide the parts outside the CDR3, is KAGVTQTPRYLIKTRGQQVTLSCSPISGHRSVSWYQQTPGQGLQFLFEYFSETQRNKGNFPGRFSGRQFSNSRSEMNVSTLELGDSALYLCASSFDRGGYTFGSGTRLTVV.

The chain recombines TRBV7-3 with TRBJ2-1, with 14 nucleotides matching TRBD2. V shed 5 bases and J 7 bases; nucleotides not matched to a gene: 7. Germline CDR1 and CDR2: SGHTA and FQGTGA. The CDR3 is 16 residues long. The CDR3 nucleotides are TGTGCCAGCAGCCAGGGACTAGCGGGAGTAGTGAATGAGCAGTTCTTC. It codes for CASSQGLAGVVNEQFF.

The chain couples TRBV5-1 to TRBJ1-2; D unclear. The CDR3 is 15 amino acids. Deletions cut 2 bases from V and 4 bases from J, with 15 bases between. Germline V gene data show CDR1 as SGHRS and CDR2 as YFSETQ. The CDR3 region is CASSFEYNRPYGYTF. The CDR3 nucleotides read TGCGCCAGCAGCTTTGAATACAACAGACCCTATGGCTACACCTTC.

The chain has TRBV30 and TRBJ2-3; 10 bases fit TRBD2. The V segment lost 4 bases and the J segment 7 bases; nucleotides outside the gene matches: 8. The CDR3 sequence is 14 residues long. Per germline, CDR1 GTSNPN and CDR2 SVGIG (reference sequence). In DNA form, the CDR3 reads TGTGCCTGGACACAAGCGGGAGGGCGTTATACGCAGTATTTT. Translation: CAWTQAGGRYTQYF.

This chain joins TRBV5-6 and TRBJ2-2, with a possible D match to TRBD1 (5 bases). V was trimmed by 2 bases and J by 6 bases, leaving 8 bases between them. There are 13 residues in the CDR3. Germline CDR1 SGHDT, CDR2 YYEEEE. The CDR3: CASSFQGPGELFF. For the CDR3, the DNA is TGTGCCAGCAGCTTCCAGGGCCCCGGGGAGCTGTTTTTT.

This rearrangement joins TRBV19 to TRBJ1-1, with 9 bases lining up with TRBD1. Trimming cost V 8 bases and J 2 bases; bases outside gene matches: 3. Germline V gives CDR1 LNHDA, CDR2 SQIVND (reference sequence). The CDR3 has 13 residues. This CDR3 is CASGQGINTEAFF. The CDR3 nucleotides read TGTGCCAGTGGACAGGGGATCAACACTGAAGCTTTCTTT.

This clone was observed a handful of times. The chain couples TRBV7-9 to TRBJ1-5, with TRBD1 matching 8 bases. CDR1 and CDR2 from the germline V gene are SEHNR and FQNEAQ (reference sequence). The junction had 12 bases not matched to a gene; V was cut back by 4 bases and J by 7 bases. The CDR3 has 16 residues. The chain's CDR3 is CASSSLSGTGEQPQHF. CDR3 DNA: TGTGCCAGCAGCTCCCTGTCCGGGACAGGCGAACAGCCCCAGCATTTT.

In its sample, this clone was seen a few times. The chain is built from TRBV4-1 and TRBJ2-1; a possible D gene is TRBD2 (6 bases). This CDR3 has 14 amino acids. From germline, CDR1 is MGHRA and CDR2 YSYEKL. V was cut by 1 base and J by 3 bases, with 7 bases left in between. The CDR3 spells CASSQGDFYNEQFF. CDR3 DNA: TGCGCCAGCAGCCAAGGGGACTTCTACAATGAGCAGTTCTTC.

This chain joins TRBV18 and TRBJ2-7, with a tentative D call TRBD2 (6 bases). Germline V gene lookup returns CDR1 KGHSH and CDR2 LQKENI. This CDR3 has 15 amino acids. V lost 0 bases, J lost 5 bases, and 14 bases lay in between. This CDR3 is CASSPPNGGVHEQYF. CDR3 coding DNA: TGTGCCAGCTCACCACCCAACGGAGGGGTCCACGAGCAGTACTTC.

The chain employs TRBV9 and TRBJ2-1, with D tentatively TRBD2 (5 bases). The CDR3 spans 15 residues. In germline, CDR1 is SGDLS, CDR2 YYNGEE. Trimming took off 3 bases at V and 7 bases at J, with 17 bases between the two ends. CDR3 sequence: CASSGDEGVWNEQFF. As DNA, the CDR3 is TGTGCCAGCAGCGGGGATGAGGGTGTTTGGAATGAGCAGTTCTTC.

This clone has just a few counts. The chain employs TRBV6-1 and TRBJ1-1; 7 positions match TRBD1. The CDR3 runs 14 residues. Trimming took 4 bases from V and 4 from J; bases not matched to a gene: 6. Germline assignment: CDR1 MNHNS and CDR2 SASEGT. The CDR3 nucleotides read TGTGCCAGCAGTGCACGCAGGGGGACCACTGAAGCTTTCTTT. Translation gives CASSARRGTTEAFF.

This clone was counted a few times. The chain has TRBV14 and TRBJ1-4; D ambiguous. Germline V gene lookup returns CDR1 SGHDN and CDR2 FVKESK. The CDR3 is made up of 17 amino acids. Trimming took off 0 bases at V and 6 bases at J, with 17 bases between the two ends. The CDR3 DNA reads TGTGCCAGCAGCCAAGATGTCGGCTGGACCGGGGATGAAAAACTGTTTTTT. Residues: CASSQDVGWTGDEKLFF.

This clone was seen a handful of times. The chain employs TRBV28 and TRBJ1-2; 12 bases match TRBD1. V lost 6 bases, J lost 7 bases, and 6 bases stayed unmatched. Germline CDR1 is MDHEN and CDR2 is SYDVKM. CDR3 length: 14 amino acids. Written as DNA, the CDR3 is TGTGCCAGCAGGTCCGGGACAGGGGGCGGTGGCTACACCTTC. This codes for CASRSGTGGGGYTF.

This chain links TRBV28 with TRBJ1-1; weak D call: TRBD1 (6 bases). V lost 3 bases to trimming and J lost 0 bases, with 20 bases between them. This CDR3 is 18 amino acids long. Germline values: CDR1 MDHEN, CDR2 SYDVKM. CDR3 coding DNA: TGTGCCAGCAGTTTCGCGGGGGCAACTTCTTCCATGAACACTGAAGCTTTCTTT. It yields the protein CASSFAGATSSMNTEAFF.

The chain combines TRBV7-3 with TRBJ2-2; 7 nucleotides align to TRBD2. V was clipped by 2 bases and J by 6 bases; unmatched bases: 9. In germline, CDR1 is SGHTA, CDR2 FQGTGA. This CDR3 region has 16 residues. The CDR3 is CASSLYAGVLSGELFF. CDR3 in DNA: TGTGCCAGCAGCTTATATGCGGGAGTTTTATCCGGGGAGCTGTTTTTT. Drawing the rest from reference TRBV7-3 and TRBJ2-2, the complete variable domain is GAGVSQTPSNKVTEKGKYVELRCDPISGHTALYWYRQSLGQGPEFLIYFQGTGAADDSGLPNDRFFAVRPEGSVSTLKIQRTERGDSAVYLCASSLYAGVLSGELFFGEGSRLTVL.

The chain employs TRBV6-1 and TRBJ2-7; the match to TRBD2 covers 7 bases. After removal of 6 bases from V and 4 bases from J, the junction contained 12 bases not matched to a gene. Per the germline V gene, CDR1 is MNHNS and CDR2 is SASEGT. This CDR3 is built from 15 residues. The CDR3, as DNA: TGTGCCAGCAGAAACACCGGGACTACCATTTACGAGCAGTACTTC. As protein: CASRNTGTTIYEQYF.

This chain joins TRBV5-4 and TRBJ1-2, with a possible D match to TRBD1 (6 bases). Germline CDR1 SGHNT, CDR2 YYREEE (reference sequence). Trimming pared 6 bases from V and 4 bases from J, leaving 13 bases between. The CDR3 length is 13 residues. This chain's CDR3 is CASTGAGVYGYTF. The CDR3 DNA reads TGTGCCAGCACCGGAGCAGGGGTCTATGGCTACACCTTC.

The rearrangement links TRBV19 to TRBJ2-7; D gene unclear. The CDR3 sequence is 13 residues long. The germline V gene has CDR1 LNHDA and CDR2 SQIVND (reference sequence). Trimming removed 3 bases at V and 1 base at J, with 7 bases between. The CDR3: CASSMSLSYEQYF. The CDR3 nucleotides read TGTGCCAGTAGTATGTCACTATCCTACGAGCAGTACTTC.

This clone was detected once. The gene calls are TRBV6-1 and TRBJ2-1; 7 nucleotides align to TRBD2. This CDR3 contains 15 residues. Trimming at V came to 6 bases and at J to 2 bases, leaving 7 bases not matched to a gene. Germline V lookup: CDR1 MNHNS, CDR2 SASEGT. CDR3 in DNA: TGTGCCAGCAGAAGTGCGGGGGATCCCTACAATGAGCAGTTCTTC. Translating it yields CASRSAGDPYNEQFF.

The CDR3 sequence is CASSLAGLGGNEQFF. CDR3 DNA: TGTGCCAGCTCACTTGCGGGGTTAGGAGGAAATGAGCAGTTCTTC. The rearrangement links TRBV18 to TRBJ2-1; a weak D match, TRBD2 (6 bases). CDR3 size: 15 residues. From germline, CDR1 is KGHSH and CDR2 LQKENI. The ends were cut back, 4 bases at V and 7 bases at J, with 17 bases in the middle. The variable domain in full, completed from reference TRBV18 and TRBJ2-1, reads NAGVMQNPRHLVRRRGQEARLRCSPMKGHSHVYWYRQLPEEGLKFMVYLQKENIIDESGMPKERFSAEFPKEGPSILRIQQVVRGDSAAYFCASSLAGLGGNEQFFGPGTRLTVL.

The chain employs TRBV27 and TRBJ1-2; TRBD1 aligns across 7 bases. V shed 4 bases and J 6 bases; nucleotides not matched to a gene: 8. Germline lookup yields CDR1 MNHEY and CDR2 SMNVEV (reference sequence). This CDR3 comprises 14 residues. CDR3 loop: CASSSDRQGDGYTF. The CDR3 DNA reads TGTGCCAGCAGTTCGGACAGGCAGGGGGATGGCTACACCTTC.